This T cell receptor beta chain originates from a study of cytomegalovirus exposure and HLA in healthy donors. At the level of the study: Among the 398 genotyped donors, less than 85% were placed in the Caucasian-associated ancestry cluster.

The study's findings and limits: The study recorded around 160 TCR beta chains that were cytomegalovirus-associated. Beyond CMV serostatus, there was no information to go on about immune exposure.

About this clone itself: Antigen specificity is unknown.

Primers for the PCR totalled 60 Vbeta and 13 Jbeta. Here immunoSEQ multiplex PCR was the method, and the copy in TCRdb shows in-frame clones only, minus some. The table lists about 160,000 clones, about three quarters of them singletons. The CDR3 has 12 residues. Trimming cost V 0 bases and J 10 bases, with 9 bases left between them. Germline V gene data show CDR1 as SGHAT and CDR2 as FQNNGV. The J gene is TRBJ1-1, the V gene TRBV11-2; D is unclear. The TCR sequence derives from a female donor in good health and CMV-seronegative. Sequencing input: PBMCs. The CDR3 reads CASSLDSLSAFF. For the CDR3, the DNA is TGTGCCAGCAGCTTAGATAGCTTGTCAGCTTTCTTT.